The following is a TCR beta chain sequence with its context. As yet, its antigen is unknown. The investigators sampled blood at baseline, at cycle 4 day 1, and at cycle 7 day 1. The record originates from a study of OX40 agonist ivuxolimab in advanced cancers. Produced via immunoSEQ multiplex PCR; TCRdb's table is partial and in-frame only. Among roughly 20,000 clones listed, approximately 85% were seen once. Findings of the study overall: At doses 0.1 to 3.0 mg/kg, CD4+ and CD8+ clones expanded. CD4+ T cells averaged fewer expanded clones than CD8+ T cells.

V lost 0 bases and J lost 5, with 10 bases in between. The CDR3 is 14 residues long. Germline lookup yields CDR1 MNHEY and CDR2 SMNVEV (reference sequence). The gene calls are TRBV27 and TRBJ2-5, with a tentative D call TRBD1 (5 bases). This receptor was taken from an adult with an advanced solid tumor such as melanoma, head and neck, liver or kidney cancer. The sample consisted of CD4+ or CD8+ T cells sorted from blood, taken in a trial of the OX40 agonist ivuxolimab. DNA of the CDR3: TGTGCCAGCAGTTTATCAGGGGTCCGGGAGACCCAGTACTTC. Encoded protein: CASSLSGVRETQYF.